This TCR beta chain was recovered during a study of T cell repertoires in cytomegalovirus infection. Study at large: It was recently identified HLA-C-restricted and well-studied HLA-B-restricted CMV epitopes that the study used. Indicated by public TCR beta signatures were CMV infection and matching HLA type.

MiXCR, run by TCRdb on the reads, gives a single entry per CDR3 protein. The sample consists of 570,000 or so distinct CDR3 sequences, roughly 42% of them appearing once. Germline values: CDR1 MNHNY, CDR2 SVGAGI (reference sequence). Trimming removed 2 bases at V and 0 bases at J, with 4 bases between. The CDR3 spans 14 residues. Findings and limits, study-wide: There were carriers of CMV plus the relevant HLA, and cumulative public TCR beta family frequency identified them. Ex vivo responses were dominated by HLA-C-restricted CMV-specific TCR beta clonotypes.

On this clonotype: The antigen is undetermined.

The rearrangement uses TRBV6-6 and TRBJ1-4; D not certain. The sequenced sample was cultured PBMCs, obtained from culture after CMV antigen stimulation. The TCR originated in a human donor in good health (CMV status not recorded). Some clones in this sample may be carry-over from other donors' samples. CDR3 protein: CASSYKATNEKLFF. DNA of the CDR3: TGTGCCAGCAGTTACAAGGCAACTAATGAAAAACTGTTTTTT.